This passage covers 5 T cell receptor beta chains from one sample sequenced in a study of metastatic and nonmetastatic thyroid tumors. MiXCR was used by TCRdb to re-call the PCR reads. In the table there are approximately 38,000 clones, 33% of which are singletons. Each patient came to thyroid surgery without any prior treatment (of any kind). Sequences were obtained from tumor tissue. The receptors derive from a female donor with papillary thyroid cancer or a benign thyroid nodule (not recorded which). Some clones in this sample may be carry-over from other donors' samples.

The gene calls are TRBV7-3 and TRBJ2-3; D possibly corresponds to TRBD2 (6 bases). V lost 3 bases, J lost 2 bases, and 6 bases lay in between. CDR1 and CDR2 (germline): SGHTA, FQGTGA. The CDR3 length is 13 residues. The CDR3 reads CASSLDYTDTQYF. The DNA for the CDR3 is TGTGCCAGCAGCTTGGACTACACAGATACGCAGTATTTT.

The genes are TRBV6-2 or TRBV6-3 and TRBJ2-5, with 7 bases fitting TRBD2. V lost 5 bases to trimming and J lost 5 bases; unmatched junction nucleotides: 14. CDR3 length equals 16 residues. Germline CDR1 MNHEY, CDR2 SVGEGT. The CDR3 nucleotides read TGTGCCAGCAGTCTGGGGACTATCGGGATGGGGGAGACCCAGTACTTC. It encodes CASSLGTIGMGETQYF.

The CDR3 protein is CASSLRRDQETQYF. The CDR3 region has the DNA TGTGCCAGCAGTTTACGTAGAGACCAAGAGACCCAGTACTTC. V is TRBV5-5 and J is TRBJ2-5; D gene ambiguous. V shed 5 bases and J shed 0 bases, with 11 bases lying between them. Germline CDR1 SGHKS, CDR2 YYEKEE (reference sequence). There are 14 residues in the CDR3.

Comment on this clone: Other nucleotide sequences in the sample specify the same CDR3. CDR3 protein: CASIRTSGSIPDTQYF. CDR3 DNA: TGTGCCAGCATTAGGACTAGCGGGAGCATTCCAGATACGCAGTATTTT. The rearrangement links TRBV6-1 to TRBJ2-3; 13 bases align to TRBD2. The CDR3 is 16 amino acids. Trimming cost V 7 bases and J 4 bases; bases outside gene matches: 8. In germline, CDR1 is MNHNS, CDR2 SASEGT.

The chain carries TRBV5-1 and TRBJ2-1; TRBD2 matches 12 bases. The CDR3 is made up of 16 amino acids. Germline V lookup: CDR1 SGHRS, CDR2 YFSETQ. V lost 2 bases to trimming and J lost 4 bases; unmatched junction nucleotides: 4. CDR3 DNA: TGCGCCAGCAGCTTATGGACTAGCGGGGCTTACAATGAGCAGTTCTTC. Residues: CASSLWTSGAYNEQFF.